The 10 T cell receptor beta chains in this list originate from one sample, sequenced in a study of blood T cells in healthy people across ages. Combining a sample-barcoded 5' primer with a J-beta primer mix, a second PCR ran for 7 to 11 cycles. TCRdb passed the 5' RACE reads through MiXCR, listing each CDR3 protein once. Among some 1.6 million distinct CDR3 sequences listed, about 35% were seen once. Sequencing was carried out using blood. All receptors come from a woman in her 30s in good health.

Many counts were recorded for this clonotype. The V gene is TRBV29-1, the J gene TRBJ2-1; 8 bases match TRBD1. The CDR3 contains 15 residues. CDR1 and CDR2 (germline): SQVTM, ANQGSEA. V was pared by 3 bases and J by 2 bases, with 6 bases of the junction left unmatched. The DNA of the CDR3 is TGCAGCGTTGAGCCCTCCAGGGGGCCCTACAATGAGCAGTTCTTC. This sequence encodes CSVEPSRGPYNEQFF.

The chain combines TRBV30 with TRBJ1-2; 7 bases map to TRBD1. CDR1 is GTSNPN and CDR2 is SVGIG in the germline V gene (reference sequence). The trim removed 3 bases at V and 4 bases at J, leaving 5 bases unmatched. The CDR3 runs 13 residues. CDR3 sequence reads: CAWRTGSTYGYTF. Here the CDR3 DNA reads TGTGCCTGGAGGACAGGGTCTACCTATGGCTACACCTTC.

This clonotype occurred once. The chain employs TRBV7-9 and TRBJ2-2, with 7 bases fitting TRBD1. Germline assignment: CDR1 SEHNR and CDR2 FQNEAQ (reference sequence). CDR3 length: 17 residues. After removal of 6 bases from V and 3 bases from J, the junction contained 13 bases not matched to a gene. The CDR3 sequence: CASSFPSGQWDTGELFF. The CDR3 DNA reads TGTGCCAGCAGTTTTCCTTCGGGACAGTGGGACACCGGGGAGCTGTTTTTT.

This clonotype was seen a single time. Possible read error: a much larger clone is one base away. The chain employs TRBV29-1 and TRBJ1-2, with a possible D match to TRBD1 (6 bases). CDR3 length equals 14 residues. Germline values: CDR1 SQVTM, CDR2 ANQGSEA. With 5 bases removed from V and 4 bases from J, the gap between germline ends came to 17 bases. The CDR3 loop is CSVPGAGTFYGYTF. CDR3 nucleotide sequence: TGCAGCGTTCCAGGGGCAGGGACTTTCTATGGCTACACCTTC.

The CDR3 protein is CASSSTPRGSYNEQFF. DNA for the CDR3: TGTGCCAGCAGCTCTACCCCCAGGGGGTCCTACAATGAGCAGTTCTTC. The rearrangement links TRBV5-6 to TRBJ2-1; 7 bases match TRBD1. V lost 3 bases to trimming and J lost 1 base; unmatched junction nucleotides: 7. There are 16 residues in the CDR3. Germline V lookup: CDR1 SGHDT, CDR2 YYEEEE. The full variable domain, with the rest looked up from reference TRBV5-6 and TRBJ2-1, is DAGVTQSPTHLIKTRGQQVTLRCSPKSGHDTVSWYQQALGQGPQFIFQYYEEEERQRGNFPDRFSGHQFPNYSSELNVNALLLGDSALYLCASSSTPRGSYNEQFFGPGTRLTVL.

This sequence joins TRBV6-1 and TRBJ2-2; D perhaps matches TRBD1 (6 bases). The CDR3 sequence is 14 residues long. The germline gives CDR1 MNHNS, CDR2 SASEGT. V gave up 7 bases and J gave up 6 bases, with 15 bases separating them. The DNA for the CDR3 is TGTGCCAGCAATTTAGGCCAGGGGTCCGGGGAGCTGTTTTTT. Residues: CASNLGQGSGELFF.

With regard to this clonotype: A single base separates this from a much larger clone, so it may be a read error. This chain links TRBV4-2 with TRBJ2-1; TRBD2 matches at 7 bases. There are 13 residues in the CDR3. Germline CDR1 is LGHNA and CDR2 is YNFKEQ. In DNA, the CDR3 is TGTGCCGGCAGCCGGACTAGGGCTGACGAGCAGTTCTTC. As protein: CAGSRTRADEQFF.

This clonotype has a handful of counts. V gene TRBV20-1 combines with J gene TRBJ2-1; a possible D gene is TRBD2 (7 bases). From germline, CDR1 is DFQATT and CDR2 SNEGSKA (reference sequence). The CDR3 covers 14 residues. V lost 8 bases and J 4 bases, leaving 18 bases between the germline ends. As DNA, the CDR3 is TGCAGTCCGAGGGGGGAGGGCCTGTACAATGAGCAGTTCTTC. The encoded protein is CSPRGEGLYNEQFF.

This clonotype was seen a handful of times. The rearrangement uses TRBV29-1 and TRBJ1-1, with D perhaps matching TRBD1 (6 bases). This CDR3 region has 13 residues. V dropped 6 bases and J dropped 1 base, with 12 bases sitting between them. CDR1 and CDR2 from the germline V gene are SQVTM and ANQGSEA. CDR3 protein: CSVSGQQNTEAFF. The CDR3 DNA sequence: TGCAGCGTATCCGGACAGCAGAACACTGAAGCTTTCTTT.

This chain joins TRBV7-9 and TRBJ2-5, with D uncertain. Trimming removed 8 bases from V and 0 bases from J, with 13 bases in between. The CDR3 sequence is 14 residues long. Germline CDR1 is SEHNR and CDR2 is FQNEAQ (reference sequence). CDR3 loop: CASDRTGYQETQYF. The CDR3 DNA reads as TGTGCCAGCGACCGTACCGGTTACCAAGAGACCCAGTACTTC.